The 21 T cell receptor beta chains presented below share a single source sample, sequenced in a study of blood T cells in healthy people across ages. PCR was performed a second time for about 7 to 12 cycles using a sample-barcoded 5' primer and a J-beta primer mix. One entry per CDR3 protein results from TCRdb running MiXCR on the 5' RACE reads. The table records 910,000 or so distinct CDR3 sequences, roughly 47% of them present only once. Sequenced material: blood. Receptors originate from a woman in her sixties in good health.

The genes are TRBV29-1 and TRBJ2-4; possibly TRBD2 for D (6 bases). Germline CDR1 and CDR2: SQVTM and ANQGSEA. The V end was cut by 6 bases, the J end by 9 bases, with 24 bases between. The CDR3 has 15 amino acids. CDR3 nucleotides: TGCAGCGTGCAAACCCCGGAGGGGAGACGTGGCATTCAGTACTTC. The encoded protein is CSVQTPEGRRGIQYF.

The V call is TRBV7-2, the J call TRBJ2-1; D perhaps matches TRBD2 (5 bases). The tail of the sequence fits TRBJ2-7 better, so the J call may be wrong. The germline CDR1 and CDR2 sequences are SGHTA and FQGNSA. CDR3 length: 17 residues. Written as DNA, the CDR3 is TGTGCCAGCAGCTTAGTCTCCCTGGCGGGCTCCTACAATGAGCAGTACTTC. It yields the protein CASSLVSLAGSYNEQYF.

In its sample, this clonotype was seen a few times. The chain employs TRBV20-1 and TRBJ2-5; no clear D gene. Trimming left V 5 bases short and J 11 bases short, with 12 bases between. The CDR3 contains 10 residues. Germline-derived CDR1 and CDR2 are DFQATT and SNEGSKA (reference sequence). The DNA for the CDR3 is TGCAGTGCTGTTATTTTGGAGCAGTACTTC. As protein: CSAVILEQYF.

The J gene is TRBJ2-7, the V gene TRBV7-6, with D possibly matching TRBD1 (5 bases). This CDR3 region has 14 residues. CDR1 is SGHVS, CDR2 FNYEAQ, per germline. Trimming left V 1 base short and J 2 bases short, with 9 bases between. Here the CDR3 DNA reads TGTGCCAGCAGCTTAGGTCTCAGGGCCTACGAGCAGTACTTC. Amino acids: CASSLGLRAYEQYF.

The chain has TRBV20-1 and TRBJ2-1, with D possibly matching TRBD2 (6 bases). Germline V CDR1 and CDR2: DFQATT, SNEGSKA (reference sequence). The CDR3 extends over 13 amino acids. The V gene lost 6 bases and the J gene lost 5 bases, with 14 bases spanning the gap. In DNA, the CDR3 is TGCAGTGCATCGGGACTGACAAACAATGAGCAGTTCTTC. Translating gives CSASGLTNNEQFF.

This clonotype has just a few counts. The junction does not match germline at one end; this may be a read error. The J gene is TRBJ2-7, the V gene TRBV18, with 8 positions matching TRBD1. Per germline, CDR1 KGHSH and CDR2 LQKENI. The CDR3 sequence is 14 residues long. CDR3: CASSPDRASDEQYF. As DNA, the CDR3 is TGTGCCAGCTCACCGGACAGGGCCTCCGACGAGCAGTACTTC. Together with reference TRBV18 and TRBJ2-7, the CDR3 gives the full variable domain: NAGVMQNPRHLVRRRGQEARLRCSPMKGHSHVYWYRQLPEEGLKFMVYLQKENIIDESGMPKERFSAEFPKEGPSILRIQQVVRGDSAAYFCASSPDRASDEQYFGPGTRLTVT.

Note on this clonotype: Sequence at one end of the junction differs from germline and may be a read error. The chain links TRBV6-1 to TRBJ2-5, with TRBD2 as a possible D gene (5 bases). The J call may be in error: the DNA end matches TRBJ2-7 better. Germline V CDR1 and CDR2: MNHNS, SASEGT. This CDR3 contains 12 residues. The CDR3 protein is CASSDSSCEQYF. CDR3 bases: TGTGCCAGCTCGGACTCTTCCTGCGAGCAGTACTTC.

V usage is TRBV6-6 and J usage is TRBJ1-1, with D maybe TRBD1 (5 bases). Trimming cost V 5 bases and J 1 base, with 11 bases left between them. This CDR3 has 14 residues. Looked up from germline, CDR1 is MNHNY and CDR2 is SVGAGI (reference sequence). CDR3 in DNA: TGTGCCAGCAGTACAATGGGACGGAACACTGAAGCTTTCTTT. Encoded protein: CASSTMGRNTEAFF.

The gene calls are TRBV7-9 and TRBJ2-1; 8 nucleotides match TRBD2. Per the germline V gene, CDR1 is SEHNR and CDR2 is FQNEAQ (reference sequence). This CDR3 has 15 amino acids. V was clipped by 5 bases and J by 5 bases; unmatched bases: 8. The CDR3 bases are TGTGCCAGCAGCCGAATGACTAGCGCCAACAATGAGCAGTTCTTC. Protein product: CASSRMTSANNEQFF.

This chain links TRBV25-1 with TRBJ2-7; weak D call: TRBD1 (5 bases). Trimming left V 1 base short and J 9 bases short, with 10 bases between. CDR3 length: 12 amino acids. The V gene's germline CDR1 is MGHDK and CDR2 SYGVNS. This CDR3 is CASSESGWGQYF. DNA for the CDR3: TGTGCCAGCAGTGAATCAGGGTGGGGGCAGTACTTC.

The chain recombines TRBV20-1 with TRBJ2-7, with TRBD2 identical over 7 bases. CDR1 DFQATT and CDR2 SNEGSKA come from the germline V gene (reference sequence). This CDR3 contains 13 residues. Trimming removed 3 bases from V and 6 bases from J; junction bases left unmatched: 8. The CDR3 bases are TGCAGTGCTAGGCAGGGAGGGCTGGGCGAGCAGTACTTC. This sequence encodes CSARQGGLGEQYF.

V usage is TRBV29-1 and J usage is TRBJ2-7; D perhaps matches TRBD2 (5 bases). CDR1 and CDR2 from the germline V gene are SQVTM and ANQGSEA. This CDR3 is 13 amino acids long. V dropped 5 bases and J dropped 0 bases, with 11 bases sitting between them. This chain's CDR3 is CSVTGESSYEQYF. Here the CDR3 DNA reads TGCAGCGTTACCGGGGAGAGCTCCTACGAGCAGTACTTC.

The rearrangement links TRBV29-1 to TRBJ2-7, with D maybe TRBD2 (5 bases). Germline loops: CDR1 SQVTM, CDR2 ANQGSEA. V gave up 4 bases and J gave up 6 bases, with 7 bases separating them. The CDR3 runs to 10 residues. The CDR3 coding sequence is TGCAGCGTTGGAAGCGGCGAGCAGTACTTC. Translated, it gives CSVGSGEQYF.

The chain joins TRBV20-1 to TRBJ2-5, with 11 bases that match TRBD1. Germline CDR1 DFQATT, CDR2 SNEGSKA (reference sequence). The CDR3 contains 14 residues. J gave up 4 bases and V 2 bases, and 3 bases lay outside the gene matches. CDR3 sequence: CSARRTGGGETQYF. The CDR3 DNA is TGCAGTGCTAGAAGGACAGGGGGCGGAGAGACCCAGTACTTC.

This chain uses TRBV2 with TRBJ2-4; D is unclear. This CDR3 contains 13 residues. Germline V CDR1 and CDR2: SNHLY, FYNNEI. Deletions cut 5 bases from V and 8 bases from J, with 13 bases between. CDR3 sequence: CASSIFEADIQYF. The CDR3 region has the DNA TGTGCCAGCAGTATTTTTGAGGCGGACATTCAGTACTTC.

The CDR3 sequence: CASSMAVRSPLHF. The CDR3 DNA reads as TGTGCCAGCTCCATGGCTGTGCGATCACCCCTCCACTTT. V gene TRBV12-3 or TRBV12-4 combines with J gene TRBJ1-6; D gene unclear. The CDR3 is 13 residues long. V was clipped by 8 bases and J by 10 bases, with 15 bases between them.

The chain links TRBV11-1 to TRBJ1-1; 7 bases are shared with TRBD1. The J segment lost 0 bases and the V segment lost 6 bases, leaving 7 bases of the junction unmatched. This CDR3 is built from 15 residues. Germline CDR1 SGHAT, CDR2 FQDESV (reference sequence). Here the CDR3 DNA reads TGTGCCAGCAGAAAAGAAGGGGGCCTGAACACTGAAGCTTTCTTT. Amino acids: CASRKEGGLNTEAFF.

This clonotype was found a few times. The CDR3 DNA reads as TGTGCCAGCAGCTTTCGGTCGAGCCCGAGCTCTGGAAACACCATATATTTT. Translating gives CASSFRSSPSSGNTIYF. The chain carries TRBV7-9 and TRBJ1-3; the D is unclear. The CDR3 loop spans 17 amino acids. V lost 3 bases, J lost 0 bases, and 15 bases lay in between. Per the germline V gene, CDR1 is SEHNR and CDR2 is FQNEAQ (reference sequence).

This clonotype occurred a few times. The chain is built from TRBV12-3 or TRBV12-4 and TRBJ1-5; D ambiguous. Trimming shortened V by 6 bases and J by 0 bases, and 9 bases separated the two germline ends. The CDR3 length is 14 residues. The CDR3 bases are TGTGCCAGCAGCGCGACACCTAGCAATCAGCCCCAGCATTTT. Its protein is CASSATPSNQPQHF.

This clonotype came up a few times. The rearrangement uses TRBV9 and TRBJ2-1; D is undetermined. V dropped 0 bases and J dropped 6 bases, with 19 bases sitting between them. The CDR3 is 17 residues long. From germline, CDR1 is SGDLS and CDR2 YYNGEE. The CDR3 here is CASSVAPHGVVINEQFF. CDR3 coding DNA: TGTGCCAGCAGCGTAGCCCCGCATGGGGTCGTAATCAATGAGCAGTTCTTC.

V usage is TRBV3-1 and J usage is TRBJ2-7; D unclear. Per germline, CDR1 LGHDT and CDR2 YNNKEL (reference sequence). Between the trimmed V and J ends, which lost 0 bases and 6 bases, there was a span of 9 bases. This CDR3 is built from 13 residues. The CDR3 reads CASSQDWGGEQYF. The CDR3 nucleotides read TGTGCCAGCAGCCAAGATTGGGGTGGCGAGCAGTACTTC.